Following are 6 T cell receptor beta chains from one sample sequenced in a study of monozygotic twins with cystic fibrosis. Profiling relied on immunoSEQ multiplex PCR, and the TCRdb table lists in-frame clones only, not all of them. This table has about 36,000 clones, over 70% appearing once. Material for sequencing was blood. All receptors come from a girl aged 2 to 9 with cystic fibrosis.

The chain uses TRBV6-1 and TRBJ2-1; TRBD1 aligns across 7 bases. This CDR3 is 16 amino acids long. V shed 2 bases, J shed 1 base, and the junction held 5 bases outside the gene matches. In germline, CDR1 is MNHNS, CDR2 SASEGT. As DNA, the CDR3 is TGTGCCAGCAGTGAATTCGGGACAGAATCCTACAATGAGCAGTTCTTC. As protein: CASSEFGTESYNEQFF.

The chain couples TRBV20-1 to TRBJ1-4; D possibly corresponds to TRBD1 (5 bases). Trimming left V 5 bases short and J 6 bases short, with 7 bases between. Germline-derived CDR1 and CDR2 are DFQATT and SNEGSKA (reference sequence). CDR3 length: 11 amino acids. In DNA, the CDR3 is TGCAGTGCTTGGGGGGATGAAAAACTGTTTTTT. It is translated as CSAWGDEKLFF.

The J gene is TRBJ1-1, the V gene TRBV5-8, with TRBD1 matching 7 bases. Germline CDR1 is SGHTS and CDR2 is YDEGEE. V shed 4 bases and J 4 bases; nucleotides not matched to a gene: 7. There are 14 residues in the CDR3. CDR3 sequence (DNA): TGTGCCAGCAGCCGTGGACAGGTGGCCACTGAAGCTTTCTTT. Translating it yields CASSRGQVATEAFF.

The chain recombines TRBV4-2 with TRBJ2-3, with D tentatively TRBD2 (8 bases). Germline CDR1 reads LGHNA; CDR2 reads YNFKEQ. Trimming removed 4 bases from V and 0 bases from J, with 20 bases in between. This CDR3 is built from 18 residues. CDR3 sequence reads: CASSRGLAGGSSTDTQYF. CDR3 DNA: TGTGCCAGCAGCCGTGGACTAGCAGGGGGGTCTAGCACAGATACGCAGTATTTT.

J is TRBJ2-5 and V is TRBV5-4; D is possibly TRBD2 (5 bases). The CDR3 spans 13 residues. Germline CDR1 SGHNT, CDR2 YYREEE (reference sequence). V was shortened by 3 bases and J by 5 bases, with 11 bases between the two germline ends. The CDR3 loop is CASSYRTVETQYF. The DNA for the CDR3 is TGTGCCAGCAGCTATAGGACTGTCGAGACCCAGTACTTC.

The gene calls are TRBV5-4 and TRBJ1-4; 8 nucleotides align to TRBD1. Germline loops: CDR1 SGHNT, CDR2 YYREEE (reference sequence). V trimming: 4 bases; J trimming: 6 bases; junction bases outside the gene matches: 5. The CDR3 loop spans 14 amino acids. The CDR3 nucleotides read TGTGCCAGCAGCGACCAGGGGGCAGATGAAAAACTGTTTTTT. Protein: CASSDQGADEKLFF.